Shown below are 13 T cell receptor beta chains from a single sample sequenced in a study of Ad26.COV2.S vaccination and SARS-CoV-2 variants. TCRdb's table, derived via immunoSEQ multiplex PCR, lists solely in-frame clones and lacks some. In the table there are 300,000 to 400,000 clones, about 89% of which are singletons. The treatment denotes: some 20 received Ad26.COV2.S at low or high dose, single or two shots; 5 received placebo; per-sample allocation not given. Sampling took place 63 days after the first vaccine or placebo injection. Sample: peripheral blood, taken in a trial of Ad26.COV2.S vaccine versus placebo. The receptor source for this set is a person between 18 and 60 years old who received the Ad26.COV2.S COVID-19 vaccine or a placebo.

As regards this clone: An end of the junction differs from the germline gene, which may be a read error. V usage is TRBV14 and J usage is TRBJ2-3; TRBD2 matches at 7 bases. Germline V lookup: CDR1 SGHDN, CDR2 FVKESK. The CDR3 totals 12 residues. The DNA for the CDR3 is TGTGCCAGCAGCCCCAGCGGGGCCCCGCGTGATTTT. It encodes CASSPSGAPRDF.

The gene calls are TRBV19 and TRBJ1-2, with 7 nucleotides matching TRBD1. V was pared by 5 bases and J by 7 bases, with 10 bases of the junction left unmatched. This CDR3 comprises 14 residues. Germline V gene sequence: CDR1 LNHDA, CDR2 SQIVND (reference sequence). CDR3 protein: CASSVTLGTAGYTF. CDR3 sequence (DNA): TGTGCCAGTAGTGTCACCCTTGGGACAGCTGGCTACACCTTC. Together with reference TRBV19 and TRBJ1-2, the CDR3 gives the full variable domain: DGGITQSPKYLFRKEGQNVTLSCEQNLNHDAMYWYRQDPGQGLRLIYYSQIVNDFQKGDIAEGYSVSREKKESFPLTVTSAQKNPTAFYLCASSVTLGTAGYTFGSGTRLTVV.

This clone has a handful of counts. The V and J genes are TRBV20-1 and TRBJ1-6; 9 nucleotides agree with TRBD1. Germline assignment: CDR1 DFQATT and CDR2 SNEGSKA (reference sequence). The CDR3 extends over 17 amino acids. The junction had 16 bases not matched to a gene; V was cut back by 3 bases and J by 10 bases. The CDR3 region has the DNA TGCAGTGCTAGTGAGCCGTGGGACAGGGAACTAGGCTCACCCCTCCACTTT. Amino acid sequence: CSASEPWDRELGSPLHF.

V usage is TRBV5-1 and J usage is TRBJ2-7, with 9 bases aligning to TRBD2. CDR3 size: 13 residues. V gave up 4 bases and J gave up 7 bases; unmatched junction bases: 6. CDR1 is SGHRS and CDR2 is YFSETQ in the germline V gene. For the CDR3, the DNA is TGCGCCAGCAGCCCATCGGCGGGAGGGGAGCAGTACTTC. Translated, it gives CASSPSAGGEQYF.

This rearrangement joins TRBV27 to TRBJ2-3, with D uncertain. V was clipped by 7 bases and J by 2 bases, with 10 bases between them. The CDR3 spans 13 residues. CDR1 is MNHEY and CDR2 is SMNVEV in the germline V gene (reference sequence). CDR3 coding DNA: TGTGCCAGCAAGGACGGAAACACAGATACGCAGTATTTT. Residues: CASKDGNTDTQYF.

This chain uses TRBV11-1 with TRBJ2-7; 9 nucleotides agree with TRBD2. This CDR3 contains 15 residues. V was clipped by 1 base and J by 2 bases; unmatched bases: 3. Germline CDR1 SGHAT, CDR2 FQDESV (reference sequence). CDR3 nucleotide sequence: TGTGCCAGCAGCTTAGAAGCGGGAGGCACCTACGAGCAGTACTTC. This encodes CASSLEAGGTYEQYF.

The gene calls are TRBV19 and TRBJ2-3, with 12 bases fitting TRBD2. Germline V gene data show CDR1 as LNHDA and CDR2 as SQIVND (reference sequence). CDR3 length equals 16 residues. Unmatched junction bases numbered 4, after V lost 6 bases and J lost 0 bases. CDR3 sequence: CASRGGLAGSTDTQYF. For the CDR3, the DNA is TGTGCCAGTAGGGGCGGACTAGCGGGAAGCACAGATACGCAGTATTTT.

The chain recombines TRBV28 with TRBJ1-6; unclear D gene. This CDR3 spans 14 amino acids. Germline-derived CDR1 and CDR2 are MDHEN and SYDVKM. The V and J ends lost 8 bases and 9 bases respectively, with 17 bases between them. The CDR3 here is CASRSLLGSSPLHF. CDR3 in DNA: TGTGCCAGCCGATCCCTTCTCGGGAGTTCACCCCTCCACTTT.

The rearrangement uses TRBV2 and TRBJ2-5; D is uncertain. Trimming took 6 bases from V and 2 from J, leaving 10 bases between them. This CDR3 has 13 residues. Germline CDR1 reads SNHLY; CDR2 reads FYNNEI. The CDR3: CASRRTEQETQYF. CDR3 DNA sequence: TGTGCCAGCAGGCGGACGGAACAAGAGACCCAGTACTTC. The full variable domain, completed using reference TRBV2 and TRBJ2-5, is EPEVTQTPSHQVTQMGQEVILRCVPISNHLYFYWYRQILGQKVEFLVSFYNNEISEKSEIFDDQFSVERPDGSNFTLKIRSTKLEDSAMYFCASRRTEQETQYFGPGTRLLVL.

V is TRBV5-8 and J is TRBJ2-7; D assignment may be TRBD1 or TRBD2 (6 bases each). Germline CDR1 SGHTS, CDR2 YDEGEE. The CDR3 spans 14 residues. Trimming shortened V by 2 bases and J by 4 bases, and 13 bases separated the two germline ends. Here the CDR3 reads CASSLTGGFYEQYF. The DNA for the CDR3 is TGTGCCAGCAGCTTAACCGGGGGCTTTTACGAGCAGTACTTC.

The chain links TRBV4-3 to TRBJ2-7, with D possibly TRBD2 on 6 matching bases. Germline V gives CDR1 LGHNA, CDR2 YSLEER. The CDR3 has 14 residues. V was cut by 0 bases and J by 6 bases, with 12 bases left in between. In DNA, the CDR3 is TGCGCCAGCAGCCAAGACTGGCAGGGAGGCGAGCAGTACTTC. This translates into CASSQDWQGGEQYF.

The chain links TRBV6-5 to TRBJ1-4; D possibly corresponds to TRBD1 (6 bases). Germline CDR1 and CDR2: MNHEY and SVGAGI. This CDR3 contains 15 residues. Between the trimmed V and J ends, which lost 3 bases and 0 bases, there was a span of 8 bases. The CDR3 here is CASSYDRSTNEKLFF. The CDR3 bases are TGTGCCAGCAGTTATGACAGGTCAACTAATGAAAAACTGTTTTTT.

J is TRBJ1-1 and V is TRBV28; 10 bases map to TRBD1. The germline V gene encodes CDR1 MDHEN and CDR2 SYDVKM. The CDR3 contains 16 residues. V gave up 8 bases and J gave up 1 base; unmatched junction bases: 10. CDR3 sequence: CASPPGQGLRNTEAFF. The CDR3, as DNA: TGTGCCAGCCCTCCGGGACAGGGGTTGAGGAACACTGAAGCTTTCTTT.